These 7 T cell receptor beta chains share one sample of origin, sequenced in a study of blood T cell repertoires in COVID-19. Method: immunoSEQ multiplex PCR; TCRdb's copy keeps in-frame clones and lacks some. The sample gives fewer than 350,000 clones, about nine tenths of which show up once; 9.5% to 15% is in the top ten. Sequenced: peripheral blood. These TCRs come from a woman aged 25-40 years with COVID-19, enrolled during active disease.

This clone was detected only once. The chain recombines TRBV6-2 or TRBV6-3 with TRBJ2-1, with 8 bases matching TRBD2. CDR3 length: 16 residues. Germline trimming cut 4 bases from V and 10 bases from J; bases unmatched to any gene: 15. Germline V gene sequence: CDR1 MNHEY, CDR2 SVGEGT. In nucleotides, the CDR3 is TGTGCCAGCAGTTCTTTCAGTCCTAGCGGGCTTGGAGAGCAGTTCTTC. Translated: CASSSFSPSGLGEQFF.

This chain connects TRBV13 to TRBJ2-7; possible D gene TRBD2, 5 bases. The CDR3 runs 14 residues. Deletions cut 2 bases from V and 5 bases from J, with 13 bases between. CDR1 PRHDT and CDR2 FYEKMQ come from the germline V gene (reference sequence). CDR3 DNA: TGTGCCAGCAGCTTATGGGGAGAAGGAAACGAGCAGTACTTC. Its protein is CASSLWGEGNEQYF.

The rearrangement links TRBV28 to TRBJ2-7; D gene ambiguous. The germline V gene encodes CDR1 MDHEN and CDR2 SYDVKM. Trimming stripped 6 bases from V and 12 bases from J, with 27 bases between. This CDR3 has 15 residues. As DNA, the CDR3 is TGTGCCAGCAGCCCCCCCCCAGCGCCGTTCATGAAAGGGTACTTC. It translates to CASSPPPAPFMKGYF.

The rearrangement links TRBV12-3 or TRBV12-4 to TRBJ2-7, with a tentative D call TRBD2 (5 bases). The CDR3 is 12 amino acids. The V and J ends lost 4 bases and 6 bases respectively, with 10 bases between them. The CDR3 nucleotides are TGTGCCAGCAGTTCGGACTTAGCCGAGCAGTACTTC. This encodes CASSSDLAEQYF.

The CDR3 nucleotides read TGTGCCAGCAGTTTGACAGGTCGCTACGAGCAGTACTTC. It is translated as CASSLTGRYEQYF. V gene TRBV2 combines with J gene TRBJ2-7; the D gene is possibly TRBD1 (6 bases). Trimming left V 5 bases short and J 3 bases short, with 11 bases between. The CDR3 extends over 13 amino acids. Germline V gene lookup returns CDR1 SNHLY and CDR2 FYNNEI.

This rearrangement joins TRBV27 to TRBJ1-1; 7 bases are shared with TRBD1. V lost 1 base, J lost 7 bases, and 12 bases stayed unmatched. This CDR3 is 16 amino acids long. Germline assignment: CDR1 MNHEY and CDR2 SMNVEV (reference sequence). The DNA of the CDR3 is TGTGCCAGCAGTTTATGGCCCGTGGACAGGAAGGGTGAAGCTTTCTTT. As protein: CASSLWPVDRKGEAFF.

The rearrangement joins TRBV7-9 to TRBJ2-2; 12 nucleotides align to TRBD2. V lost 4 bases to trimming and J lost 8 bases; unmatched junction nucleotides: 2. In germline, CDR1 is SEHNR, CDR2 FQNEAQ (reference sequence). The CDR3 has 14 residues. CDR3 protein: CASSSGLAGGELFF. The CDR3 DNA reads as TGTGCCAGCAGCTCCGGACTAGCGGGGGGGGAGCTGTTTTTT.